The 5 T cell receptor beta chains below all came from one sample that was sequenced in a study of cytomegalovirus exposure and HLA in healthy donors. PCR involved 60 Vbeta and 13 Jbeta primers. Clones were sequenced by immunoSEQ multiplex PCR, and TCRdb holds only the in-frame ones, with some missing. The profile shows more than 200,000 clones, about four fifths of them singletons. The sequencing sample was made of PBMCs. Every receptor here comes from a man aged 35 to 55 in good health and CMV-seropositive.

The chain uses TRBV6-5 and TRBJ1-2; TRBD1 matches at 7 bases. Germline lookup yields CDR1 MNHEY and CDR2 SVGAGI. This CDR3 region has 13 residues. V dropped 6 bases and J dropped 4; count of bases not matched to a gene: 5. The CDR3 is CASSTTGFYGYTF. CDR3 coding DNA: TGTGCCAGCAGCACGACAGGGTTCTATGGCTACACCTTC.

This chain joins TRBV19 and TRBJ2-1, with D tentatively TRBD1 (6 bases). CDR3 length: 15 residues. V dropped 6 bases and J dropped 4 bases, with 16 bases sitting between them. Germline V gives CDR1 LNHDA, CDR2 SQIVND (reference sequence). CDR3 protein: CASRTLGQRYNEQFF. The CDR3 coding sequence is TGTGCCAGTAGGACCTTGGGACAACGATACAATGAGCAGTTCTTC.

This clone has just a few counts. The rearrangement uses TRBV28 and TRBJ2-3; the D gene is possibly TRBD1 (5 bases). The CDR3 has 15 residues. CDR1 and CDR2 (germline): MDHEN, SYDVKM. Trimming removed 2 bases from V and 0 bases from J, with 9 bases in between. CDR3 sequence reads: CASSLRGGSTDTQYF. For the CDR3, the DNA is TGTGCCAGCAGTTTAAGGGGCGGAAGCACAGATACGCAGTATTTT.

The chain uses TRBV7-3 and TRBJ2-3, with a weak D call TRBD2 (6 bases). CDR1 is SGHTA, CDR2 FQGTGA, per germline. Trimming took off 2 bases at V and 3 bases at J, with 9 bases between the two ends. The CDR3 has 14 residues. This chain's CDR3 is CASSLAGGTDTQYF. CDR3 in DNA: TGTGCCAGCAGCTTAGCCGGGGGTACAGATACGCAGTATTTT.

V gene TRBV19 combines with J gene TRBJ2-7; possibly TRBD2 for D (5 bases). This CDR3 is built from 15 residues. Looked up from germline, CDR1 is LNHDA and CDR2 is SQIVND (reference sequence). Trimming removed 6 bases at V and 4 bases at J, with 19 bases between. CDR3 sequence: CASRVSATGGYEQYF. The CDR3 nucleotides read TGTGCCAGTAGAGTGTCGGCGACGGGCGGGTACGAGCAGTACTTC.